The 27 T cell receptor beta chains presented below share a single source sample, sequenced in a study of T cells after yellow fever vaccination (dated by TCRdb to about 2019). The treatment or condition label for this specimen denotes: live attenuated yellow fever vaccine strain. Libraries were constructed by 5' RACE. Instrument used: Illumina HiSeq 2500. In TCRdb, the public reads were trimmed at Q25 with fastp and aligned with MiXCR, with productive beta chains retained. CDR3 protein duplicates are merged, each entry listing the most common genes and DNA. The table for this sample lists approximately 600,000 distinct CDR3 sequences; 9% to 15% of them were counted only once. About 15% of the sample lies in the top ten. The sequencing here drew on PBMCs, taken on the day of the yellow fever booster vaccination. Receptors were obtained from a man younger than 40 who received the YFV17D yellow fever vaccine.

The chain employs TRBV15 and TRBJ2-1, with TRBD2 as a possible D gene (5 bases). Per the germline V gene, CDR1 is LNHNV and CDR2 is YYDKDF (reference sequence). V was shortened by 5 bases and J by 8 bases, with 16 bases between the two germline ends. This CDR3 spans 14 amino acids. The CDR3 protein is CATSPIRSSDEQFF. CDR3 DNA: TGTGCCACCAGCCCCATTCGGAGTAGCGATGAGCAGTTCTTC.

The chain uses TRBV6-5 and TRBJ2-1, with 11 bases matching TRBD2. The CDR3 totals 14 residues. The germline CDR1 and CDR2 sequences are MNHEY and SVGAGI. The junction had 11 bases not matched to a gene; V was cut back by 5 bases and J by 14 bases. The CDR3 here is CASSHVAGGLGEFF. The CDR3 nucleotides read TGTGCCAGCAGTCACGTAGCGGGAGGGCTGGGGGAGTTCTTC.

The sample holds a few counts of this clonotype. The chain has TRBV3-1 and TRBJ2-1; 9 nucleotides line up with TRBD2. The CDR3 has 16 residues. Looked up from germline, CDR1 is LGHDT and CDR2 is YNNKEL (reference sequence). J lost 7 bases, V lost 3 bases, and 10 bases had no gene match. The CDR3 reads CASSHLSGSGGNEQFF. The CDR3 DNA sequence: TGTGCCAGCAGCCACCTTAGCGGGAGTGGGGGTAATGAGCAGTTCTTC.

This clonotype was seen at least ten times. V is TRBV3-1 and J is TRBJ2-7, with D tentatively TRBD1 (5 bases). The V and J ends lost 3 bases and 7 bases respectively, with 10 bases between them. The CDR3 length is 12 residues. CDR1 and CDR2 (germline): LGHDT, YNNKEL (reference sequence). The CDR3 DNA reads TGTGCCAGCAGCCAGTTAGGGGATGAGCAGTACTTC. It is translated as CASSQLGDEQYF.

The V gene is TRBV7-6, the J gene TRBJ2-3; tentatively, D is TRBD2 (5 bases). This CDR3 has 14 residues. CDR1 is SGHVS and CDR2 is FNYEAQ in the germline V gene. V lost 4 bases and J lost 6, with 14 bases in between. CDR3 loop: CASSWTEGSDTQYF. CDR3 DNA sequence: TGTGCCAGCAGCTGGACCGAGGGTTCCGATACGCAGTATTTT.

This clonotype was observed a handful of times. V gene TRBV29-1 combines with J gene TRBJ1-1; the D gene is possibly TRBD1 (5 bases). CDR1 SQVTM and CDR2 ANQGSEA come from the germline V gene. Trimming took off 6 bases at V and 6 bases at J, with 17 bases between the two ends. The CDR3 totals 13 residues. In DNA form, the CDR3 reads TGCAGCGTGGGGGACGACACGATCGCTGAAGCTTTCTTT. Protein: CSVGDDTIAEAFF.

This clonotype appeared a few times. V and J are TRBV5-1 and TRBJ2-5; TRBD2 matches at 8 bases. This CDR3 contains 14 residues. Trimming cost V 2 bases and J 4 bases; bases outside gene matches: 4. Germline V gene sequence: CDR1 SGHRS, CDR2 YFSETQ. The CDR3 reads CASSFYAGGETQYF. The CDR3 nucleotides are TGCGCCAGCAGCTTTTACGCGGGAGGAGAGACCCAGTACTTC.

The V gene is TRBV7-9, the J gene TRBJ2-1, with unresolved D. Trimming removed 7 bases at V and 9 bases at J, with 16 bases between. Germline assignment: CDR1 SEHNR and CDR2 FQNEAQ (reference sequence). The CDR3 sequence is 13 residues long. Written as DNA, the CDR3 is TGTGCCAGCACCCCACCCCTATTAGGTGAGCAGTTCTTC. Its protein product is CASTPPLLGEQFF.

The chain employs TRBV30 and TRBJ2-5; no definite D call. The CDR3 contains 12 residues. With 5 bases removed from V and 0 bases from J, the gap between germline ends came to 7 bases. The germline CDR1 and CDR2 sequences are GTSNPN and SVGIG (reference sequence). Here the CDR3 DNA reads TGTGCCTGGGCGACACACCAAGAGACCCAGTACTTC. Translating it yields CAWATHQETQYF. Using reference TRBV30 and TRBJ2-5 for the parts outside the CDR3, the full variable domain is SQTIHQWPATLVQPVGSPLSLECTVEGTSNPNLYWYRQAAGRGLQLLFYSVGIGQISSEVPQNLSASRPQDRQFILSSKKLLLSDSGFYLCAWATHQETQYFGPGTRLLVL.

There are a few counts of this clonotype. CDR3 in amino acids: CASTPVGWGQAEQYF. The CDR3 DNA reads as TGTGCCAGCACCCCCGTGGGTTGGGGCCAGGCCGAGCAGTACTTC. This rearrangement joins TRBV6-1 to TRBJ2-7; tentative D call: TRBD1 (5 bases). Germline loops: CDR1 MNHNS, CDR2 SASEGT. The CDR3 sequence is 15 residues long. Trimming took off 7 bases at V and 6 bases at J, with 22 bases between the two ends.

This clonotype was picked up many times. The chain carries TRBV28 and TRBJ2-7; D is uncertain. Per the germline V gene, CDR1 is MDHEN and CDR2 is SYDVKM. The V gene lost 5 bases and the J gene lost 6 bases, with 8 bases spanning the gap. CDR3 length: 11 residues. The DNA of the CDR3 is TGTGCCAGCAGTCCCCCTGGCGAGCAGTACTTC. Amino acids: CASSPPGEQYF.

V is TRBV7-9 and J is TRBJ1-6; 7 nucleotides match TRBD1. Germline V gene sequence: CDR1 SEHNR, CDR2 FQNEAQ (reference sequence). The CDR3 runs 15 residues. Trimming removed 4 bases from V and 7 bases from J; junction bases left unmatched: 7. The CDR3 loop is CASSSGQALNSPLHF. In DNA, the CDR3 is TGTGCCAGCAGCTCCGGACAGGCTCTCAATTCACCCCTCCACTTT. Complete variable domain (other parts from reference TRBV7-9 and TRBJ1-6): DTGVSQNPRHKITKRGQNVTFRCDPISEHNRLYWYRQTLGQGPEFLTYFQNEAQLEKSRLLSDRFSAERPKGSFSTLEIQRTEQGDSAMYLCASSSGQALNSPLHFGNGTRLTVT.

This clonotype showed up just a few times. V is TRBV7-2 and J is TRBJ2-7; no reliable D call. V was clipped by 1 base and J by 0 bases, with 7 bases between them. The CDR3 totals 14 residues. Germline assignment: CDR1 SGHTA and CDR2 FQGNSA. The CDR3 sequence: CASSLGRTSYEQYF. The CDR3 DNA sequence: TGTGCCAGCAGCTTAGGACGGACCTCCTACGAGCAGTACTTC. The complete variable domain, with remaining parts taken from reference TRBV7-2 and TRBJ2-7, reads GAGVSQSPSNKVTEKGKDVELRCDPISGHTALYWYRQSLGQGLEFLIYFQGNSAPDKSGLPSDRFSAERTGGSVSTLTIQRTQQEDSAVYLCASSLGRTSYEQYFGPGTRLTVT.

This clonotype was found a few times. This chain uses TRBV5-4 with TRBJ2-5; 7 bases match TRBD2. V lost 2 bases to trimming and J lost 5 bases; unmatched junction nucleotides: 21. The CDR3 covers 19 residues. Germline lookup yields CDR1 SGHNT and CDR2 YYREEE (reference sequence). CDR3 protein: CASSFPISREAGRRETQYF. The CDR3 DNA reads TGTGCCAGCAGCTTCCCGATCAGCCGGGAAGCGGGAAGGAGGGAGACCCAGTACTTC.

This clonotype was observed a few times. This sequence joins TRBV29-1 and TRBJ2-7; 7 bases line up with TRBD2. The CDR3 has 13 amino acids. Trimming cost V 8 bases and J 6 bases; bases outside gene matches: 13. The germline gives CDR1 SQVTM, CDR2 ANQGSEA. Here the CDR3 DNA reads TGCAGCAGAGCTAGCGGAGTCCACGGCGAGCAGTACTTC. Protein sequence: CSRASGVHGEQYF.

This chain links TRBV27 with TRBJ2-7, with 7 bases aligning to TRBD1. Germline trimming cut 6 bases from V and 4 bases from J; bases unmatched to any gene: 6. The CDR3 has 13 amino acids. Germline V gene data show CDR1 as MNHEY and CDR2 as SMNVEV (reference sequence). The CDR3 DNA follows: TGTGCCAGCAGAAGACAGGGCGGTTACGAGCAGTACTTC. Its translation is CASRRQGGYEQYF.

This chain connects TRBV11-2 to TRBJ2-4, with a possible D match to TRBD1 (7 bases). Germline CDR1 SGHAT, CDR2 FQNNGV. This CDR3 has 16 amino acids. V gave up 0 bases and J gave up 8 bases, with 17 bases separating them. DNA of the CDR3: TGTGCCAGCAGCTTAGACGGGAGAGGGGGCGCGTACATTCAGTACTTC. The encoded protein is CASSLDGRGGAYIQYF.

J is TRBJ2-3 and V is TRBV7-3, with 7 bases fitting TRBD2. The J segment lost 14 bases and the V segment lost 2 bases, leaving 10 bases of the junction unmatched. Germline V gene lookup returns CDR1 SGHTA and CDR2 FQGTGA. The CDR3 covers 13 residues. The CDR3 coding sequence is TGTGCCAGCAGCTTACTTGGGAGGGATCTTCCGTATTTT. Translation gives CASSLLGRDLPYF.

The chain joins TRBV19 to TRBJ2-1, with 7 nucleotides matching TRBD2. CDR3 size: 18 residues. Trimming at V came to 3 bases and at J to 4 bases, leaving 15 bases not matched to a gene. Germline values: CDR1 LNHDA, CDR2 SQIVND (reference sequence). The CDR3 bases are TGTGCCAGTAGTATCCGGATGGCGGGAGAAGGAGTTTACAATGAGCAGTTCTTC. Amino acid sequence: CASSIRMAGEGVYNEQFF.

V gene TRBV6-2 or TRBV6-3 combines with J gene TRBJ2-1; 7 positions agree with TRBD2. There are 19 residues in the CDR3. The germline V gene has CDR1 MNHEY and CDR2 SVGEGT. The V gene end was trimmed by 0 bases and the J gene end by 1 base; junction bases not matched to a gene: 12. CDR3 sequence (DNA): TGTGCCAGCAGTTACTCGTTTACTAGCGCCAAAGAGTCCTACAATGAGCAGTTCTTC. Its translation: CASSYSFTSAKESYNEQFF.

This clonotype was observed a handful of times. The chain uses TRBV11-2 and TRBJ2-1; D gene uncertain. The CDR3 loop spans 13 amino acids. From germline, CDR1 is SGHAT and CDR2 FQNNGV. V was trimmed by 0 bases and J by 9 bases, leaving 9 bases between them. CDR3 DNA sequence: TGTGCCAGCAGCTTAGATAGGTGGAGTGAGCAGTTCTTC. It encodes CASSLDRWSEQFF.

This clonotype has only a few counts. CDR3 bases: TGCGCCAGCAAAGTGAAGAACACTGAAGCTTTCTTT. Translated: CASKVKNTEAFF. The chain is built from TRBV5-1 and TRBJ1-1; D is unclear. CDR3 size: 12 residues. The V end lost 6 bases, the J end lost 1 base, and 7 bases lay between the germline ends. Germline CDR1 reads SGHRS; CDR2 reads YFSETQ.

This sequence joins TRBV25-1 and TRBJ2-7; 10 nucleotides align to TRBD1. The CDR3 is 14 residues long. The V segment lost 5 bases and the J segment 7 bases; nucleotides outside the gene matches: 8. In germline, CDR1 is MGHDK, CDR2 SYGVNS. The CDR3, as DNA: TGTGCCAGCAGTCTCAGGACAGGGGGAAGGGAGCAGTACTTC. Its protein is CASSLRTGGREQYF.

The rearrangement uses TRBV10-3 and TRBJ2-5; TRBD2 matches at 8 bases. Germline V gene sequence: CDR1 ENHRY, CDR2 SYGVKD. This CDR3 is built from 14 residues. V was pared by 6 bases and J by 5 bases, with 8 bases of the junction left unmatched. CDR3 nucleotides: TGTGCCATCAGCCAGGGGCCGGGGGGGGAGACCCAGTACTTC. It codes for CAISQGPGGETQYF.

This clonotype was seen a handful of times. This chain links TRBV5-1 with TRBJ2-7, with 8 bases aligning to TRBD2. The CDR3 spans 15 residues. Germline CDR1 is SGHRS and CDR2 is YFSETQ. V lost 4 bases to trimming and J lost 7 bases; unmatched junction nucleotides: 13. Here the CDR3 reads CASSTSGPPNREQYF. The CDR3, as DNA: TGCGCCAGCAGCACTAGCGGACCCCCCAACCGGGAGCAGTACTTC.

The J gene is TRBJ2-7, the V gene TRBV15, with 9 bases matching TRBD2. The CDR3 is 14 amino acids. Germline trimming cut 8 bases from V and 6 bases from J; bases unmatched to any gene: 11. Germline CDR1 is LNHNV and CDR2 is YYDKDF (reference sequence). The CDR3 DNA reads TGTGCCACCCAACTAGCGGGCCACCTAGGCGAGCAGTACTTC. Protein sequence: CATQLAGHLGEQYF.

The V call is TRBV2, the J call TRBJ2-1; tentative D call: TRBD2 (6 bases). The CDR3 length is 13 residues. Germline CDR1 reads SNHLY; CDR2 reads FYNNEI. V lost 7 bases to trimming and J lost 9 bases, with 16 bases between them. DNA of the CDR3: TGTGCCAGCACAACTGGGGGGATAAGTGAGCAGTTCTTC. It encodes CASTTGGISEQFF.